This is a list of T cell receptor beta chains from one sample in a study of CXCR3-negative and CXCR3-positive naive CD8 T cells. TCRdb processed the 5' RACE reads again and assigns one entry to each CDR3 protein, with no DNA. The sample has roughly 120,000 distinct CDR3 sequences. The specimen was naive CXCR3+ CD8+ T cells from blood. These receptors were taken from a human donor in good health. Some clones in this sample may be carry-over from other donors' samples. CDR3s include the opening cysteine and the closing phenylalanine or tryptophan.

TRBV18,TRBJ2-3,CASSPPSGTPGADTQYF
TRBV10-2,TRBJ2-7,CASSDPPQNEQYF
TRBV5-1,TRBJ2-7,CASSSYSGTPYEQYF
TRBV20-1,TRBJ2-4,CSAEDRDEAKNIQYF
TRBV12-3/TRBV12-4,TRBJ2-1,CASSFMGSYNEQFF
TRBV25-1,TRBJ1-5,CASSEGGTGDQPQHF
TRBV28,TRBJ2-5,CASTPPRGTQYF
TRBV20-1,TRBJ2-7,CSARDLAGKNF
TRBV14,TRBJ1-1,CASSSYAGTNTEAFF
TRBV19,TRBJ1-4,CASSRVPEKLFF
TRBV7-8,TRBJ1-5,CASSLYRPDSNQPQHF
TRBV6-6,TRBJ2-7,CASSYSPGSYEQYF
TRBV12-3/TRBV12-4,TRBJ2-1,CASSYTSGSLWQFF
TRBV6-5,TRBJ2-7,CASSLADQPYEQYF
TRBV6-2/TRBV6-3,TRBJ2-7,CASSYSYTTYEQYF
TRBV7-9,TRBJ2-5,CASSPAGTLVHGF
TRBV4-2,TRBJ1-1,CASSQDRDTEAFF
TRBV27,TRBJ2-7,CASSLRDASYEQYF
TRBV7-9,TRBJ2-2,CASSLDRAQILTGELFF
TRBV12-3/TRBV12-4,TRBJ1-2,CASHRDFNYGYTF
TRBV28,TRBJ2-3,CASSLVSRTDTQYF
TRBV28,TRBJ1-3,CASSRGSTGNTIYF
TRBV20-1,TRBJ2-3,CSGITGGVTDTQYF
TRBV10-3,TRBJ2-1,CAISEGDNEQFF
TRBV6-5,TRBJ1-1,CASSYSRGIYTEAFF
TRBV4-1,TRBJ2-7,CASSRPSGNEQYF
TRBV25-1,TRBJ1-6,CASSEGSDNSPLHF
TRBV5-5,TRBJ2-7,CASSSGATYEQYF
TRBV19,TRBJ2-1,CASSIDLELSYNEQFF
TRBV6-1,TRBJ1-5,CASNSAGGFGGQPQHF
TRBV7-8,TRBJ2-7,CASSPDPTYEQYF
TRBV7-9,TRBJ2-3,CASSPPESDTQYF
TRBV6-1,TRBJ2-4,CASRLAVAKNIQYF
TRBV28,TRBJ2-3,CASSLIQSTDTQYF
TRBV5-6,TRBJ2-1,CASSPEGNIYNEQFF
TRBV11-3,TRBJ2-1,CASSLASGTVEQFF
TRBV12-3/TRBV12-4,TRBJ2-5,CASTDFVETQYF
TRBV27,TRBJ1-5,CASRPDGVSNQPQHF
TRBV7-9,TRBJ1-1,CASSFWQADWTEAFF
TRBV29-1,TRBJ2-7,CSAVLQGSDEQYF
TRBV4-1,TRBJ2-1,CASSQGSEQFF